A selection of T cell receptor beta chains follows, all from one sample in a study of OX40 agonist ivuxolimab in advanced cancers. Clones were read by immunoSEQ multiplex PCR, and TCRdb kept only the in-frame ones, dropping some. The sample includes roughly 93,000 clones, 91% of them seen just once. Specimen: CD4+ or CD8+ T cells sorted from blood, collected in a trial of the OX40 agonist ivuxolimab. These receptors all stem from an adult with an advanced solid tumor such as melanoma, head and neck, liver or kidney cancer. Each CDR3 is given with its conserved first and last residue. The D gene is left open where the match is weak. The size field is filled for only some rows; it gives once, few, many or a size class.

TRBV7-2,TRBJ2-5,-,-,TGTGCCAGCAGCCCGTCTAGCGCCCAAGAGACCCAGTACTTC,CASSPSSAQETQYF
TRBV5-1,TRBJ2-1,TRBD2,-,TGCGCCAGCAGCTCGGGACTAGTTAAGGATGAGCAGTTCTTC,CASSSGLVKDEQFF
TRBV10-1,TRBJ2-3,-,-,TGCGCCAGCAGTGATAACAGGGCGTTAGATACGCAGTATTTT,CASSDNRALDTQYF
TRBV20-1,TRBJ2-7,-,-,TGCAGTGCTGGGCGGATCTACGAGCAGTACTTC,CSAGRIYEQYF
TRBV5-1,TRBJ2-3,-,-,TGCGCCAGCAGCTTGTCGGGAACCAAATCAGATACGCAGTATTTT,CASSLSGTKSDTQYF
TRBV28,TRBJ2-2,TRBD1,-,TGTGCCAGCAGTAGACAGGGGGCTGGCGGGGAGCTGTTTTTT,CASSRQGAGGELFF
TRBV5-1,TRBJ1-1,TRBD1,-,TGCGCCAGCAGCTTGGTACAGGGGGGCACTGAAGCTTTCTTT,CASSLVQGGTEAFF
TRBV19,TRBJ2-1,TRBD2,-,TGTGCCAGTAGTATGAGAGCGGGAGGCGGTGAGCAGTTCTTC,CASSMRAGGGEQFF
TRBV5-1,TRBJ2-7,TRBD1,-,TGCGCCAGCAGCCCGACAGGGTCCTACGAGCAGTACTTC,CASSPTGSYEQYF
TRBV19,TRBJ1-5,-,once,TGTGCCAGTAGTCAGCAAGCCTATAGCAATCAGCCCCAGCATTTT,CASSQQAYSNQPQHF
TRBV28,TRBJ2-5,-,-,TGTGCCAGCAGTCGACAGGCCCAGAGGGAGACCCAGTACTTC,CASSRQAQRETQYF
TRBV11-3,TRBJ1-1,-,-,TGTGCCAGCAGGTTCAGGACGGCGAACACTGAAGCTTTCTTT,CASRFRTANTEAFF
TRBV7-2,TRBJ2-5,-,-,TGTGCCAGCAGCCCTAGAGCCCTAAGGCCCCCTTACTTC,CASSPRALRPPYF
TRBV10-1,TRBJ2-6,-,-,TGCGCCAGCAAAAGCTCTGGGGCCAACGTCCTGACTTTC,CASKSSGANVLTF
TRBV7-2,TRBJ1-5,TRBD1,-,TGTGCCAGCAGCTTAGGTCCCAGGGGGCGAGGTCAGCCCCAGCATTTT,CASSLGPRGRGQPQHF
TRBV7-2,TRBJ1-1,-,-,TGTGCCAGCAGCTTAGGGGCAGAGAACACTGAAGCTTTCTTT,CASSLGAENTEAFF
TRBV6-4,TRBJ2-2,-,-,TGTGCCAGCAGTTCCCAGGGCGCCGGGGAGCTGTTTTTT,CASSSQGAGELFF
TRBV9,TRBJ2-5,TRBD1,-,TGTGCCAGCAGCCCCGGGACAGGGGGCGGAGAGACCCAGTACTTC,CASSPGTGGGETQYF
TRBV2,TRBJ1-2,-,few,TGTGCCAGCAGTGAATCTTTGGGGACTGTCGGTGGCTACACCTTC,CASSESLGTVGGYTF
TRBV27,TRBJ2-5,-,-,TGTGCCAGCAGTTTGGGACGGGGCCAAGAGACCCAGTACTTC,CASSLGRGQETQYF
TRBV28,TRBJ1-2,-,-,TGTGCCAGCAGTTTATCGCGGAACTATGGCTACACCTTC,CASSLSRNYGYTF
TRBV7-2,TRBJ2-7,-,-,TGTGCCAGCAGCCGGCCGGTTGTCGCCTACGAGCAGTACTTC,CASSRPVVAYEQYF
TRBV6-5,TRBJ1-1,-,-,TGTGCCAGCAGTTACTCGAGGGCAGGCCGGAACACTGAAGCTTTCTTT,CASSYSRAGRNTEAFF
TRBV10-3,TRBJ1-2,-,-,TGTGCCATGGCGTGGCGGGCAATGGGCTATGGCTACACCTTC,CAMAWRAMGYGYTF
TRBV28,TRBJ1-2,-,-,TGTGCCAGCAGTTTTCGATCAGGCCCGTATGGCTACACCTTC,CASSFRSGPYGYTF
TRBV5-4,TRBJ2-1,-,once,TGTGCCAGCAGCTTGTCCGGTACAGCCTACAATGAGCAGTTCTTC,CASSLSGTAYNEQFF
TRBV9,TRBJ2-7,-,-,TGTGCCAGCAGCGTAGGGACAGAAAGCCCGGGGACTCCCCTCTCCTACGAGCAGTACTTC,CASSVGTESPGTPLSYEQYF
TRBV5-6,TRBJ2-5,-,-,TGTGCCAGCAGCCAAACAGGGTTGGGGGAGACCCAGTACTTC,CASSQTGLGETQYF
TRBV11-2,TRBJ2-7,TRBD2,-,TGTGCCAGCAGCTTAGTTGTGACTAGCGGAGTCTACGAGCAGTACTTC,CASSLVVTSGVYEQYF
TRBV4-1,TRBJ2-7,TRBD1,-,TGCGCCAGCAGCCAGACAGGGTCGCTAAACGAGCAGTACTTC,CASSQTGSLNEQYF
TRBV18,TRBJ2-1,TRBD1,-,TGTGCCAGCTCACCAGGGACAGGCAGCTCCTACAATGAGCAGTTCTTC,CASSPGTGSSYNEQFF
TRBV11-3,TRBJ2-3,TRBD2,-,TGTGCCAGCAGCTTACCGGGACTAGCGGGAGAGTATTTT,CASSLPGLAGEYF
TRBV6-5,TRBJ1-2,-,-,TGTGCCAGCAGTAGCTCTCTCAAAAACCCCTATGGCTACACCTTC,CASSSSLKNPYGYTF
TRBV18,TRBJ2-7,-,-,TGTGCCAGCTCACCATTGGCCTCCTACGAGCAGTACTTC,CASSPLASYEQYF
TRBV7-9,TRBJ2-5,TRBD1,-,TGTGCCAGCAGCTTAGCGCCCCTACAGGGGCACGAGACCCAGTACTTC,CASSLAPLQGHETQYF
TRBV5-1,TRBJ1-1,-,-,TGCGCCAGCAGCTTGCTGTCTTTAGGAGGGTTGAACACTGAAGCTTTCTTT,CASSLLSLGGLNTEAFF
TRBV18,TRBJ1-3,-,once,TGTGCCAGCTCACTCACGTCTGGTGGAACCTCTGGAAACACCATATATTTT,CASSLTSGGTSGNTIYF
TRBV30,TRBJ2-7,TRBD2,-,TGTGCCTGGAGTCGGCGGGGGGTGAATCTCGAGCAGTACTTC,CAWSRRGVNLEQYF
TRBV5-1,TRBJ2-1,TRBD1,-,TGCGCCAGCAGTCCGCTTGGGGCAGGGGGCCTCGGTGAGCAGTTCTTC,CASSPLGAGGLGEQFF